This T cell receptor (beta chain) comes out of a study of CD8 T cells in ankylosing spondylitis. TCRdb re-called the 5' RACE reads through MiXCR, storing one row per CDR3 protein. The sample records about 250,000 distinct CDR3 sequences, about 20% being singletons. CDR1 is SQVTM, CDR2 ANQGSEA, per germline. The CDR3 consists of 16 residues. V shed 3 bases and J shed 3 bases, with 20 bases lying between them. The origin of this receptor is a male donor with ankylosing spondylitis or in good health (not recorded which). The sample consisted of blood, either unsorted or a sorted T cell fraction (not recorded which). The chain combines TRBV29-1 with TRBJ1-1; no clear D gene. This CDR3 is CSVDAPWEGSDTEAFF. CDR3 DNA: TGCAGCGTTGATGCTCCGTGGGAAGGGAGCGACACTGAAGCTTTCTTT.